This TCR beta chain was sequenced for a study of blood T cells in healthy people across ages. Staff drew around 10 milliliters of peripheral blood from each donor. Primed by a sample-barcoded 5' primer and a J-beta primer mix, a second PCR proceeded for about 7 to 12 cycles. One entry per CDR3 protein results from TCRdb running MiXCR on the 5' RACE reads. The data show around 1.5 million distinct CDR3 sequences, approximately 38% seen once. As for this clonotype: Its antigen is undetermined.

CDR3 length: 14 residues. Per the germline V gene, CDR1 is SGHAT and CDR2 is FQNNGV. V was cut by 0 bases and J by 10 bases, with 15 bases left in between. Study-level results: Per-million-T-cell TCR beta diversity fell roughly linearly with age.

This sequence originates from a woman aged 18 to 35 in good health. The chain joins TRBV11-2 to TRBJ1-1; a possible D gene is TRBD1 (5 bases). Input material: blood. The CDR3 sequence: CASSLERLSGGAFF. CDR3 nucleotide sequence: TGTGCCAGCAGCTTAGAGCGCCTCTCTGGGGGAGCTTTCTTT. The entire variable domain, with the rest obtained from reference TRBV11-2 and TRBJ1-1, is as follows: EAGVAQSPRYKIIEKRQSVAFWCNPISGHATLYWYQQILGQGPKLLIQFQNNGVVDDSQLPKDRFSAERLKGVDSTLKIQPAKLEDSAVYLCASSLERLSGGAFFGQGTRLTVV.